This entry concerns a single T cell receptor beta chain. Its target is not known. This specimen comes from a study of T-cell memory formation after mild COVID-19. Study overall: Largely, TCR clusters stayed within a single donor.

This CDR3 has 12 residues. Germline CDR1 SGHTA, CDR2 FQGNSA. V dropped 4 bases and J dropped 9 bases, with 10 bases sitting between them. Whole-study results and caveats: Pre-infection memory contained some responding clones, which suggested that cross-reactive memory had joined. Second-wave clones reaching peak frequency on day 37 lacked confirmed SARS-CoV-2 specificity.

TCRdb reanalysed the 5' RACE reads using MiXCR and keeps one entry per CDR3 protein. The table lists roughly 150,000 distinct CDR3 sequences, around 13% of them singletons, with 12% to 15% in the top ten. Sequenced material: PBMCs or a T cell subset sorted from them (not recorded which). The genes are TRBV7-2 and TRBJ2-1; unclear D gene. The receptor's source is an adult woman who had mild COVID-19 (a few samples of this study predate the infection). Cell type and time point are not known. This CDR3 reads CASSWARGEQFF. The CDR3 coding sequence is TGTGCCAGCAGCTGGGCTAGAGGTGAGCAGTTCTTC.